This TCR beta chain was retrieved from a study of regulatory T cells in long-lasting Graves disease. This clonotype was seen at least ten times. Arm-PCR of CDR3 regions and iRepertoire HTBI primers were used to build TCR beta libraries. TCRdb fed the multiplex PCR reads into MiXCR, producing one record per CDR3 protein. The sample has 400,000 to 550,000 distinct CDR3 sequences, 16% seen once. Indicated time point: newly diagnosed GD, antithyroid drugs for less than 3 months. The TCR library was made from RNA that had been extracted from PBMCs in TRIzol. The germline V gene has CDR1 MNHNS and CDR2 SASEGT. With 6 bases clipped from V and 10 bases from J, the junction kept 7 bases outside the gene matches. The CDR3 runs 13 residues. The same data also went into a second study, on T cells in Graves' hyperthyroidism and ophthalmopathy.

This TCR came from a woman aged 18-29 years with Graves disease. The J gene is TRBJ2-1, the V gene TRBV6-1, with 9 bases matching TRBD1. The sample here was peripheral blood mononuclear cells (PBMCs), taken at new diagnosis, from a patient treated with antithyroid drugs. The CDR3 DNA reads TGTGCCAGCAGCTCGACAGGGGGGACCGAGCAGTTCTTC. This translates into CASSSTGGTEQFF.